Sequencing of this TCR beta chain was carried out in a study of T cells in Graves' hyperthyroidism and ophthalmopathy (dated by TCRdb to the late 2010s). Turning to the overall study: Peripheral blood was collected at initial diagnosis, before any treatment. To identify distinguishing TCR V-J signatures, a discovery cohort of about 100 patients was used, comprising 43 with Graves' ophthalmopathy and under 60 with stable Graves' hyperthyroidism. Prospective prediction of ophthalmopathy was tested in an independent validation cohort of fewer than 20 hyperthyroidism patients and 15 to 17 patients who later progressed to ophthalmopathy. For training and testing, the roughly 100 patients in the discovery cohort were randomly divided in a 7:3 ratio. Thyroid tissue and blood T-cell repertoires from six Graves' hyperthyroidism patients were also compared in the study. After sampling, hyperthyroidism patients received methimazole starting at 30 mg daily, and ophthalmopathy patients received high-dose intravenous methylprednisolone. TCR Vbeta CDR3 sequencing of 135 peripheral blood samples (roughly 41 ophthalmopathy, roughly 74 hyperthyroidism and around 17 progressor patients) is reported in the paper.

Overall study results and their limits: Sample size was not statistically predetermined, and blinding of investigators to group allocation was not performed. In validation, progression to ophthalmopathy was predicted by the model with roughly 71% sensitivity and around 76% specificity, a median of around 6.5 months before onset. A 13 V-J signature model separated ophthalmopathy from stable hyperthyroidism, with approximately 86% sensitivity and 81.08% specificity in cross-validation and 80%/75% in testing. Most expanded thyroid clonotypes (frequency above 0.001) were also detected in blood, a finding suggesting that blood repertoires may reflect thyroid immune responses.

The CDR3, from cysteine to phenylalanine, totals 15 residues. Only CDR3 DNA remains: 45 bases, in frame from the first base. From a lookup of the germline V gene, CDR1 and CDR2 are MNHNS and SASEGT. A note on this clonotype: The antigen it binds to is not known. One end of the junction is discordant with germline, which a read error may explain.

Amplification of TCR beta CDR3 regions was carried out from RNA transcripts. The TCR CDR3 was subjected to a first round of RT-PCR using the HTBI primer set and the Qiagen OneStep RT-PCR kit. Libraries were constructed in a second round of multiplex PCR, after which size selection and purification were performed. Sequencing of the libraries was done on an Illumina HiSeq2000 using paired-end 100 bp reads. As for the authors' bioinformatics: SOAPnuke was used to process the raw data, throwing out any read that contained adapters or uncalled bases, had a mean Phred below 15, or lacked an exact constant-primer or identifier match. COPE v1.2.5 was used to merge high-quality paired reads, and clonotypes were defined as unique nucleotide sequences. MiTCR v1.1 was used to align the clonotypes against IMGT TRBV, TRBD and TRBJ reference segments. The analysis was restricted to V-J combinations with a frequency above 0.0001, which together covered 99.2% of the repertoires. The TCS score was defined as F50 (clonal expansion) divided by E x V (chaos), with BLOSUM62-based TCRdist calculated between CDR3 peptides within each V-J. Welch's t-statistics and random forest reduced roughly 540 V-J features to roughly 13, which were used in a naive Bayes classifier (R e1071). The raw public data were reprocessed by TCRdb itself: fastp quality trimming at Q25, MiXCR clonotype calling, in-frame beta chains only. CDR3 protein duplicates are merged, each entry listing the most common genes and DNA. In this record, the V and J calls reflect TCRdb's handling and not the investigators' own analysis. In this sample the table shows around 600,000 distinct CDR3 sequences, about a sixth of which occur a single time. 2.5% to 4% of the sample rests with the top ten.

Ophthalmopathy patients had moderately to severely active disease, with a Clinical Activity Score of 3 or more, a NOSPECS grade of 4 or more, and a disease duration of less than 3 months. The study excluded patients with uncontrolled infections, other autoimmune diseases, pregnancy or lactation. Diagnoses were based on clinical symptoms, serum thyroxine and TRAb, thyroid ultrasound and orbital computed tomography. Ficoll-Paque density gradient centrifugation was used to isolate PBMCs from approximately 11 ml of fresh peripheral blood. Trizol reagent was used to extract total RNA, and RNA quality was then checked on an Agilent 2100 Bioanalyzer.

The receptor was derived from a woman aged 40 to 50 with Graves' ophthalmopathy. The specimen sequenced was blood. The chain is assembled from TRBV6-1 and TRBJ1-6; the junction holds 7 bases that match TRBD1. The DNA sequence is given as TGTGCCAGCGGTGAGGGGGCCTCCTATAATTCACCCCTCCACTTT. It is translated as CASGEGASYNSPLHF.